This T cell receptor (beta chain) was identified in a study of blood T cells in healthy people across ages. Total RNA, at least 5.5 micrograms per sample, came from PBMCs. This clonotype appeared once. What it binds is not known. Through a sample-barcoded 5' primer and a J-beta primer mix, a second PCR was run for roughly 6 to 11 cycles. Carrying 12 random nucleotides, a template-switch adaptor labeled each individual cDNA molecule. MiXCR, applied by TCRdb to the 5' RACE reads, yields one record per CDR3 protein. Here the sample spans 910,000 or so distinct CDR3 sequences, 51% being singletons. Study findings and constraints: It was not known whether donors were CMV positive (a possible confounder of expanded clonotype changes). PBMCs went unsorted, and a conclusive naive versus antigen-experienced comparison was therefore prevented.

This CDR3 is 16 amino acids long. V was clipped by 6 bases and J by 0 bases, with 18 bases between them. Germline assignment: CDR1 DFQATT and CDR2 SNEGSKA (reference sequence). The V call is TRBV20-1, the J call TRBJ1-5; no firm D call. This receptor was taken from a woman aged 55-70 years in good health. What was sequenced was blood. The DNA of the CDR3 is TGCAGTGCCCAGCCAGGAAGCGCCTATAGCAATCAGCCCCAGCATTTT. This codes for CSAQPGSAYSNQPQHF.